This T cell receptor (beta chain) was obtained from a study of shared clonotypes between healthy human individuals. The germline CDR1 and CDR2 sequences are LNHDA and SQIVND (reference sequence). Trimming shortened V by 2 bases and J by 5 bases, and 12 bases separated the two germline ends. This CDR3 region has 14 residues. When replicate PCRs were run on sorted subsets, they used about 200 ng DNA, some 33,000 T cell genomes. Measured with immunoSEQ multiplex PCR; TCRdb has only the in-frame clones, and not every one. The sample yields about 1 million clones, about 75% seen once. The V and J genes are TRBV19 and TRBJ2-5; D might be TRBD2 (6 bases). This TCR came from a man younger than 35 in good health. The sequenced material came from memory CD4+ T cells sorted from blood. As to subset: CD45RA-negative fraction. The CDR3 nucleotides are TGTGCCAGTAGTATAATTGGGGGGATGGAGACCCAGTACTTC. Translated, it gives CASSIIGGMETQYF.